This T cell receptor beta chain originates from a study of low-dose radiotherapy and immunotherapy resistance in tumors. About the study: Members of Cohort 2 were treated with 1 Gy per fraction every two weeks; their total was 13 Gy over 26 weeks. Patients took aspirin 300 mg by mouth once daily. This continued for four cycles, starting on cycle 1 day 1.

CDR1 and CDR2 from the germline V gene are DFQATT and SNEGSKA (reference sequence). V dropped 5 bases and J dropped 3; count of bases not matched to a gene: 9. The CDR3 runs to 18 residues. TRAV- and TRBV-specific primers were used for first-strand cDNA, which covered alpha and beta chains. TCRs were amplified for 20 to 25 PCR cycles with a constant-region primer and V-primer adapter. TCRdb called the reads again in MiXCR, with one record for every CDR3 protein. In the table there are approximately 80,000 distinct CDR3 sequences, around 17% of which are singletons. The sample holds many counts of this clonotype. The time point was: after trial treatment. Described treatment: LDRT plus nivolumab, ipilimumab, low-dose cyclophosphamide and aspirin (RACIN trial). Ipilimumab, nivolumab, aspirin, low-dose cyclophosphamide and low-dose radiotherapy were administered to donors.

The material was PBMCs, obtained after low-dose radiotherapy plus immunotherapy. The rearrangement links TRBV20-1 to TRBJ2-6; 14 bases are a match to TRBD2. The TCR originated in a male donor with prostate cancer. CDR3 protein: CSADFGTSGSGGANVLTF. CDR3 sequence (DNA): TGCAGTGCTGACTTCGGGACTAGCGGGAGCGGTGGGGCCAACGTCCTGACTTTC.